This T cell receptor beta chain appears in the sequencing data of a study of T cell repertoires in cytomegalovirus infection. The overall study: Through public TCR beta signatures, both CMV infection and matching HLA type were indicated.

MiXCR, applied by TCRdb to the reads, yields one record per CDR3 protein. The sample holds approximately 110,000 distinct CDR3 sequences, over 30% seen once. Overall study results and limits: The ex vivo response was dominated by HLA-C-restricted CMV-specific TCR beta clonotypes.

Details on this clonotype: Antigen: not known.

The CDR3 has 14 amino acids. Trimming pared 3 bases from V and 6 bases from J, leaving 9 bases between. CDR1 MNHEY and CDR2 SMNVEV come from the germline V gene (reference sequence). The clonotype originates from a human donor in good health (CMV status not recorded). Some clones in this sample may be carry-over from other donors' samples. V and J are TRBV27 and TRBJ2-6; D uncertain. This material consisted of CD8+ T cells from cultured PBMCs, taken from culture after CMV antigen stimulation. CDR3 DNA: TGTGCCAGCAGTTTTGAATCGGCGGCCAACGTCCTGACTTTC. Protein: CASSFESAANVLTF.